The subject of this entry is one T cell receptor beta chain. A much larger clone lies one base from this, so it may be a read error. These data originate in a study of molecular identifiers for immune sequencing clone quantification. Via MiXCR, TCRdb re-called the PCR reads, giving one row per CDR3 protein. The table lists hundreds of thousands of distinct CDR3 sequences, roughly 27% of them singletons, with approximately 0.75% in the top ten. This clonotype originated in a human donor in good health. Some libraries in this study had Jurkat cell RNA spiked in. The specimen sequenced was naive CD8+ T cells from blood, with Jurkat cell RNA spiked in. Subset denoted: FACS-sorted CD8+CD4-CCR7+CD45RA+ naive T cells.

The CDR3 here is CSVKDPDSTVFDEQFF. The CDR3 nucleotides read TGCAGCGTTAAAGATCCGGATAGCACGGTTTTCGATGAGCAGTTCTTC. This chain connects TRBV29-1 to TRBJ2-1; D not resolved. Germline V lookup: CDR1 SQVTM, CDR2 ANQGSEA. This CDR3 has 16 amino acids.